Included here is one T cell receptor beta chain sequence, with context. The source of the sample is a study of cytomegalovirus exposure and HLA in healthy donors. Sequencing was performed with immunoSEQ multiplex PCR; in TCRdb, only in-frame clones are kept and a portion is missing. The profile covers 140,000 or so clones, with about 87% appearing a single time and 4.5% to 5.5% taken by the ten largest. The sample was PBMCs. The sequence came from a man aged 18 to 29 in good health and CMV-seropositive.

The CDR3 spells CASSFTAGGNEQFF. CDR3 bases: TGTGCCAGTAGTTTCACCGCAGGGGGGAATGAGCAGTTCTTC. This chain links TRBV19 with TRBJ2-1, with D tentatively TRBD1 (7 bases). This CDR3 has 14 residues. Trimming pared 5 bases from V and 7 bases from J, leaving 15 bases between. The germline V gene has CDR1 LNHDA and CDR2 SQIVND (reference sequence).